The clone carrying this T cell receptor beta chain came up a few times. The data derive from a study of blood T cell repertoires in COVID-19. Participants were aged about 18 to 100 years from more than 20 US areas. Assignment of participants to cohorts was predicated upon participant-reported clinical history. Resolution of symptoms, clearance, or two negative PCRs was present in recovered Cohort 3 donors. Original handling: The authors estimated nucleated cell counts from reference gene primer amplification. Assay: immunoSEQ multiplex PCR; the TCRdb copy retains only in-frame clones and omits some. Clone size and the V and J calls come from that table; the DNA yielded D and trimming. The sample shows around 330,000 clones, 75% to 90% of them seen only once. CDR3 length: 15 amino acids. V lost 8 bases to trimming and J lost 3 bases; unmatched junction nucleotides: 8. Germline CDR1 is MNHEY and CDR2 is SVGAGI.

The rearrangement joins TRBV6-5 to TRBJ1-1, with TRBD1 matching 11 bases. Sequencing input: PBMCs or T cells enriched from blood (not recorded which). This receptor was identified in a woman aged 40 to 55 who had recovered from COVID-19. The DNA of the CDR3 is TGTGCCAGCCTTTCGGACAGGGGGCGGGACACTGAAGCTTTCTTT. This codes for CASLSDRGRDTEAFF.